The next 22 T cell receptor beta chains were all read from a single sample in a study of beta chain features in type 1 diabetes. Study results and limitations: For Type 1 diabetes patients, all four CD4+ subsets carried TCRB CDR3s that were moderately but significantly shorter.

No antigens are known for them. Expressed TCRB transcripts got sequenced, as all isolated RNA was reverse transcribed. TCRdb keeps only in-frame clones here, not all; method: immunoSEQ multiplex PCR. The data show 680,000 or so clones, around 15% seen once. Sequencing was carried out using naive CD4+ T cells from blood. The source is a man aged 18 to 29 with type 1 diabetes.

The CDR3 DNA sequence: TGCAGCACGGAAGAGGGGGGGAAAGCTTTCTTT. This codes for CSTEEGGKAFF. This chain links TRBV29-1 with TRBJ1-1; a weak D match, TRBD1 (6 bases). In germline, CDR1 is SQVTM, CDR2 ANQGSEA. The length of the CDR3 is 11 residues. With 8 bases removed from V and 9 bases from J, the gap between germline ends came to 16 bases.

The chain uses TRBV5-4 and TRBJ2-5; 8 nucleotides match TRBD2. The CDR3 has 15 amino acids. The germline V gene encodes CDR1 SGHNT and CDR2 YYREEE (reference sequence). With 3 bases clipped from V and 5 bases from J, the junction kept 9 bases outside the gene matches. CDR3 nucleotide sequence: TGTGCCAGCAGCTGGGGAGGACTAGCTCAGGAGACCCAGTACTTC. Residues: CASSWGGLAQETQYF. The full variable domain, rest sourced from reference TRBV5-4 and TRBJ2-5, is ETGVTQSPTHLIKTRGQQVTLRCSSQSGHNTVSWYQQALGQGPQFIFQYYREEENGRGNFPPRFSGLQFPNYSSELNVNALELDDSALYLCASSWGGLAQETQYFGPGTRLLVL.

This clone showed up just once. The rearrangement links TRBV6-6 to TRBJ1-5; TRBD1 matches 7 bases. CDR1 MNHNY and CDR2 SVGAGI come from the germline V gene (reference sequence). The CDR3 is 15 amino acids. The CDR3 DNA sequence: TGTGCGACGTCCGGGACAGATTATAGCAATCAGCCCCAGCATTTT. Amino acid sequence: CATSGTDYSNQPQHF.

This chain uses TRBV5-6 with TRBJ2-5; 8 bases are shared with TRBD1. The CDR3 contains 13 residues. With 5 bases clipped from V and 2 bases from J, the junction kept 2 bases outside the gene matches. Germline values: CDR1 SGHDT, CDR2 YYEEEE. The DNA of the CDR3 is TGTGCCAGCAGGTGGACAGGGCAAGAGACCCAGTACTTC. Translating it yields CASRWTGQETQYF.

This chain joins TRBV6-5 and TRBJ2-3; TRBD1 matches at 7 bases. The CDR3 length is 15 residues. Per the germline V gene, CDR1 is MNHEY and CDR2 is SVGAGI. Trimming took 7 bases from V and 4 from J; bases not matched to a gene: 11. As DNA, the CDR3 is TGTGCCAGCACCTCCCCGGGGCAGGGGGCAGATACGCAGTATTTT. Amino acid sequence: CASTSPGQGADTQYF.

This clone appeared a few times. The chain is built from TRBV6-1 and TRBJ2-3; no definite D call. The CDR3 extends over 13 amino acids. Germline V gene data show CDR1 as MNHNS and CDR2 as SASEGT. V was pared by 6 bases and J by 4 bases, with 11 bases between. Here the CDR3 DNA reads TGTGCCAGCAGCGTTCCCGGGCCAGATACGCAGTATTTT. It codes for CASSVPGPDTQYF.

The CDR3 nucleotides read TGTGCCAGCAGCCAAGATGGGCTAGCGGGCAACCAAAACATTCAGTACTTC. It is translated as CASSQDGLAGNQNIQYF. V usage is TRBV4-2 and J usage is TRBJ2-4, with TRBD2 identical over 8 bases. CDR1 is LGHNA and CDR2 is YNFKEQ in the germline V gene. The CDR3 runs 17 residues. V shed 0 bases and J 5 bases; nucleotides not matched to a gene: 9.

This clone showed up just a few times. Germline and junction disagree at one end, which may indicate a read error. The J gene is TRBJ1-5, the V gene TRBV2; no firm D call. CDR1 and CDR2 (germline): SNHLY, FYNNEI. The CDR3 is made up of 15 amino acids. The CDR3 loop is CASREGRTGNQPQHF. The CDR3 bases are TGTGCCAGCAGAGAAGGGCGGACGGGGAATCAGCCCCAGCATTTT.

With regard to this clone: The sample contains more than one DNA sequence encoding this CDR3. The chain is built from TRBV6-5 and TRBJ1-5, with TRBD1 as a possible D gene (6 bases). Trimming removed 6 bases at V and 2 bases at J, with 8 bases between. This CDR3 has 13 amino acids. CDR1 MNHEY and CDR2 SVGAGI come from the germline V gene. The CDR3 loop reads CASSRTGNQPQHF. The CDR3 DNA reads TGTGCCAGCAGCCGGACAGGCAATCAGCCCCAGCATTTT.

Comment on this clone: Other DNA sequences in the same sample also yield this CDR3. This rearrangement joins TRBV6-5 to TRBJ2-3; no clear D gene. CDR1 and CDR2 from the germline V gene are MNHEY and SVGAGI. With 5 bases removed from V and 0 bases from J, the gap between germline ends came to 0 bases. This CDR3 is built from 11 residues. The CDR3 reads CASSSTDTQYF. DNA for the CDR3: TGTGCCAGCAGTAGCACAGATACGCAGTATTTT.

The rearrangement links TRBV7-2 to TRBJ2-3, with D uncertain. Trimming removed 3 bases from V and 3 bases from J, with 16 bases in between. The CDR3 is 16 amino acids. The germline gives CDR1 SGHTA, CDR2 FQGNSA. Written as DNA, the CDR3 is TGTGCCAGCAGCTTTAGTCTTGTCACAGCTACAGATACGCAGTATTTT. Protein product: CASSFSLVTATDTQYF.

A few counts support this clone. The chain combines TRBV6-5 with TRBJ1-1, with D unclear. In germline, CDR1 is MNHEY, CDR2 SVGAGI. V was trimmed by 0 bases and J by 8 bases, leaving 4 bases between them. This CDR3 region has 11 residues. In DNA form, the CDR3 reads TGTGCCAGCAGTTACTCCTTCGAAGCTTTCTTT. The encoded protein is CASSYSFEAFF.

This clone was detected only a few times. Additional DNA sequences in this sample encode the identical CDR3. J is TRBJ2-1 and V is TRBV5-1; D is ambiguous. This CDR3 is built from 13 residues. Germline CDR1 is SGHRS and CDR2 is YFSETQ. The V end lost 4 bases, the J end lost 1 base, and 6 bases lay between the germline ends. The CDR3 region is CASSQSSYNEQFF. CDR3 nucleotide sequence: TGCGCCAGCAGCCAATCGTCCTACAATGAGCAGTTCTTC.

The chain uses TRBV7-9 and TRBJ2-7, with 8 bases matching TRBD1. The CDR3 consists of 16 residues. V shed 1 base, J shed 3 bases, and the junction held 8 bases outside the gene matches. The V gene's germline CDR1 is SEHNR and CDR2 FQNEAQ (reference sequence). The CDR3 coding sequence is TGTGCCAGCAGCTTAGGGGGCGGACAGGGCGACTACGAGCAGTACTTC. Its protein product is CASSLGGGQGDYEQYF. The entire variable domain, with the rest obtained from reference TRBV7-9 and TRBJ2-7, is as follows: DTGVSQNPRHKITKRGQNVTFRCDPISEHNRLYWYRQTLGQGPEFLTYFQNEAQLEKSRLLSDRFSAERPKGSFSTLEIQRTEQGDSAMYLCASSLGGGQGDYEQYFGPGTRLTVT.

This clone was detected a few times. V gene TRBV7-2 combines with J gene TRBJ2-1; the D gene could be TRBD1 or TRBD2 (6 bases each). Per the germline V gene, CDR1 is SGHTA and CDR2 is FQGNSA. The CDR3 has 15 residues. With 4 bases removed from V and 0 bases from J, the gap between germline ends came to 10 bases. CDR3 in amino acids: CASSWGAGSYNEQFF. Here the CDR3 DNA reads TGTGCCAGCAGCTGGGGGGCAGGCTCCTACAATGAGCAGTTCTTC.

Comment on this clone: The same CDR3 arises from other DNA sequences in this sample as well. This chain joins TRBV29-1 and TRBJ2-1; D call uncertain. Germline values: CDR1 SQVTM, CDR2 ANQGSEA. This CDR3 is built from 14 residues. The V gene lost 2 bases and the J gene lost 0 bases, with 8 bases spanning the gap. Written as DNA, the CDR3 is TGCAGCGTTGAACCTCCGAGCTCCTACAATGAGCAGTTCTTC. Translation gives CSVEPPSSYNEQFF.

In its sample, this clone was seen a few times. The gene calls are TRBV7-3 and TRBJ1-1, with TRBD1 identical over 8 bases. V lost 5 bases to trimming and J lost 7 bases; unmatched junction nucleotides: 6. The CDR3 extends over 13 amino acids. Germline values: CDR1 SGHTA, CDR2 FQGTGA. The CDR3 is CASSRQGQDEAFF. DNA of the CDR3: TGTGCCAGCAGCAGACAGGGGCAGGATGAAGCTTTCTTT.

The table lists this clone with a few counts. The DNA of the CDR3 is TGTGCCAGCAGCTTATCCACAGGAAAACTGTTTTTT. This translates into CASSLSTGKLFF. V and J are TRBV11-2 and TRBJ1-4, with D possibly being TRBD1 (5 bases). V gave up 2 bases and J gave up 10 bases, with 8 bases separating them. Germline V gene sequence: CDR1 SGHAT, CDR2 FQNNGV. The CDR3 consists of 12 residues. Variable domain in full (rest from reference TRBV11-2 and TRBJ1-4): EAGVAQSPRYKIIEKRQSVAFWCNPISGHATLYWYQQILGQGPKLLIQFQNNGVVDDSQLPKDRFSAERLKGVDSTLKIQPAKLEDSAVYLCASSLSTGKLFFGSGTQLSVL.

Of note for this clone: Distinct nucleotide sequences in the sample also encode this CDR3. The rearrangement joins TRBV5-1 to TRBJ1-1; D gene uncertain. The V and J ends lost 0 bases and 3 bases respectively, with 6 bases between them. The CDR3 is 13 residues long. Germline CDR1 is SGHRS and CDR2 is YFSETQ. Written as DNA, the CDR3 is TGCGCCAGCAGCTTGGCCGGGGACACTGAAGCTTTCTTT. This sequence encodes CASSLAGDTEAFF.

The CDR3 sequence: CASSPRTAGGRTQYF. The CDR3, as DNA: TGTGCCAGCAGCCCTCGGACAGCGGGGGGGCGGACCCAGTACTTC. This sequence joins TRBV11-2 and TRBJ2-5; 10 nucleotides agree with TRBD2. The CDR3 is made up of 15 amino acids. Germline V CDR1 and CDR2: SGHAT, FQNNGV. V lost 5 bases, J lost 7 bases, and 10 bases stayed unmatched.

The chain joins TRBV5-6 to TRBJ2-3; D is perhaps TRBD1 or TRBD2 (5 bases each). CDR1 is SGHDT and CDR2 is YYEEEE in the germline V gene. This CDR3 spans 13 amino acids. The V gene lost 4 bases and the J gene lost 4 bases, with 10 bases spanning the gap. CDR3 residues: CASSPQGPDTQYF. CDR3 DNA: TGTGCCAGCAGCCCCCAGGGACCAGATACGCAGTATTTT.

CDR3 protein: CASSNRGGSGEEDTQYF. CDR3 bases: TGTGCCAGCAGCAACCGAGGGGGTAGCGGGGAAGAAGATACGCAGTATTTT. The chain combines TRBV21-1 with TRBJ2-3; the DNA was not compared with TRBD2, the D call given in the table. TRBV21-1 is termed a pseudogene. CDR3 length: 17 residues.